This T cell receptor (beta chain) was profiled in a study of blood T cell repertoires in COVID-19. Study at large: T cells, B-cell-depleted T cells, or PBMCs provided the cDNA or gDNA that served as material.

The V and J ends lost 6 bases and 7 bases, in that order; junction bases with no gene match: 10. CDR1 is MDHEN and CDR2 is SYDVKM in the germline V gene. This CDR3 has 14 amino acids. This clone was counted between two and nine times. How the authors handled the data: Amplification of reference gene primers provided the estimated nucleated cell counts. Sequencing used immunoSEQ multiplex PCR; TCRdb keeps in-frame clones, though not all of them. V and J calls and clone size are given by that table; D and trimming were obtained from the DNA. The sample yields 40,000 or so clones, roughly 90% seen once. This chain links TRBV28 with TRBJ2-7, with 9 bases fitting TRBD1. Sequenced: peripheral blood. This TCR derives from a man aged 60 to 69 with active or convalescent COVID-19. The CDR3 DNA reads as TGTGCCAGCAGGGGGACAGGGAGGGGTCGGGAGCAGTACTTC. This sequence encodes CASRGTGRGREQYF. Supplemented by reference TRBV28 and TRBJ2-7, the full variable domain reads DVKVTQSSRYLVKRTGEKVFLECVQDMDHENMFWYRQDPGLGLRLIYFSYDVKMKEKGDIPEGYSVSREKKERFSLILESASTNQTSMYLCASRGTGRGREQYFGPGTRLTVT.